The rows below give T cell receptor beta chains drawn from one sample of a study of blood T cell repertoires in COVID-19. Sequencing used immunoSEQ multiplex PCR; TCRdb keeps in-frame clones, though not all of them. The data contain about 210,000 clones, under 90% of them singletons. The sequenced sample was PBMCs or T cells enriched from blood (not recorded which). The receptors stem from a woman between 45 and 60 years old with acute COVID-19. The CDR3 runs from the conserved cysteine through the conserved F or W. D genes are given only for firm matches. The listing skips clone size in some rows; elsewhere it reads once, few, many or a size class.

j_gene | v_gene | abundance | d_gene | CDR3nt | CDR3aa
TRBJ1-2 | TRBV7-3 | few | TRBD1 | TGTGCCAGCAGCCCAGACAGGGGAGGTCGAGCTAACTATGGCTACACCTTC | CASSPDRGGRANYGYTF
TRBJ1-5 | TRBV28 | - | - | TGTGCCAGCAGTACTTCTTGGCAGCCCCAGCATTTT | CASSTSWQPQHF
TRBJ1-6 | TRBV6-5 | - | - | TGTGCCGCCGGAGGGAGGGATAATTCACCCCTCCACTTT | CAAGGRDNSPLHF
TRBJ2-5 | TRBV3-1/TRBV3-2 | - | - | TGTGCCAGCAGCCAAGACGCGGCGGGGATGGAGACCCAGTACTTC | CASSQDAAGMETQYF
TRBJ2-3 | TRBV20-1 | - | TRBD2 | TGCAGTGCTAGTAGGGCTAGCGGGGGGATAAATACGCAGTATTTT | CSASRASGGINTQYF
TRBJ2-7 | TRBV6-5 | - | TRBD1 | TGTGCCAGCAGTTACAGCGTCTCAGGGGGCTCCTACGAGCAGTACTTC | CASSYSVSGGSYEQYF
TRBJ2-3 | TRBV5-1 | - | - | TGCGCCAGCAACTATAATATGGATACGCAGTATTTT | CASNYNMDTQYF
TRBJ2-3 | TRBV20-1 | - | - | TGCAGTGCTAGTTCCCCAGGGGATAGCACAGATACGCAGTATTTT | CSASSPGDSTDTQYF
TRBJ1-2 | TRBV11-3 | - | TRBD1 | TGTGCCAGCAGCTTAGGGACAGGGGGAATCGGCTACACCTTC | CASSLGTGGIGYTF
TRBJ1-2 | TRBV6-5 | - | - | TGTGCCAGCAGCTACTTTGAGGAGGGTAGCTATGGCTACACCTTC | CASSYFEEGSYGYTF
TRBJ2-7 | TRBV29-1 | - | TRBD1 | TGCAGCGGTGCCGGGACAGGGGGCTCCTACGAGCAGTACTTC | CSGAGTGGSYEQYF
TRBJ1-5 | TRBV18 | - | TRBD1 | TGTGCCAGCTCCCGCGGGACAGGAGTCAATCAGCCCCAGCATTTT | CASSRGTGVNQPQHF
TRBJ2-7 | TRBV2 | - | - | TGTGCCAGCAGCAAATCGCAGGGCTCCTACGAGCAGTACTTC | CASSKSQGSYEQYF
TRBJ1-5 | TRBV5-8 | - | - | TGTGCCAGCAGCCCCCTATCGACATACAATCAGCCCCAGCATTTT | CASSPLSTYNQPQHF
TRBJ1-4 | TRBV6-1 | - | TRBD1 | TGTGCCAGCAGTGAGAGGGGGCCTGGAGAAAAACTGTTTTTT | CASSERGPGEKLFF
TRBJ2-4 | TRBV19 | few | - | TGTGCCAGTAGTATGACAGGGACTCTAGCCAAAAACATTCAGTACTTC | CASSMTGTLAKNIQYF
TRBJ2-6 | TRBV27 | - | - | TGTGCCAGCAGCCCTGGGAGAACTTTGGGCCCTCACTACTCTGGGGCCAACGTCCTGACTTTC | CASSPGRTLGPHYSGANVLTF
TRBJ2-1 | TRBV29-1 | once | TRBD1 | TGCAGCGTTGAAGGGACAGGGTTCAATGAGCAGTTCTTC | CSVEGTGFNEQFF
TRBJ1-2 | TRBV7-9 | - | - | TGTGCCAGCAGCCAGGACGGGGGAGGAGGCTACACCTTC | CASSQDGGGGYTF
TRBJ2-7 | TRBV19 | - | TRBD2 | TGTGCCAGTAGTGATCTAGCGGGAGCCACTAATCCCTACGAGCAGTACTTC | CASSDLAGATNPYEQYF
TRBJ1-1 | TRBV20-1 | - | - | TGCAGTGCCAACCCGACAACTGAAGCTTTCTTT | CSANPTTEAFF
TRBJ1-2 | TRBV4-2 | - | TRBD1 | TGTGCCAGCAGCCAGTCGGGACAGGGGGCGCGAGGCTATGGCTACACCTTC | CASSQSGQGARGYGYTF
TRBJ1-1 | TRBV11-1 | - | TRBD1 | TGTGCCAGCAGCCAACGACAGGGCAACACTGAAGCTTTCTTT | CASSQRQGNTEAFF
TRBJ2-5 | TRBV24-1 | - | - | TGTGCCACCAGTGATTTGGGAGGGCAGTACTTC | CATSDLGGQYF
TRBJ1-4 | TRBV29-1 | - | - | TGCAGCGTTCCCGGTTTAGAAAAACTGTTTTTT | CSVPGLEKLFF
TRBJ2-1 | TRBV20-1 | few | - | TGCAGTGCTAGTGATCAGCCTAGTTACAATGAGCAGTTCTTC | CSASDQPSYNEQFF
TRBJ1-1 | TRBV3-1/TRBV3-2 | - | TRBD1 | TGTGCCAGCAGCCTCTGGACAGGGAAGAACACTGAAGCTTTCTTT | CASSLWTGKNTEAFF
TRBJ2-7 | TRBV5-1 | - | TRBD1 | TGCGCCAGCAGCTTGGGACAGGGCGATCGGGAGCAGTACTTC | CASSLGQGDREQYF
TRBJ2-1 | TRBV28 | - | - | TGTGCCAGCAGTTACTACGCCGGGTTCAATGAGCAGTTCTTC | CASSYYAGFNEQFF
TRBJ2-7 | TRBV18 | - | TRBD1 | TGTGCCAGCTCACCACCGGGACAGGGGCGCGACGAGCAGTACTTC | CASSPPGQGRDEQYF
TRBJ1-2 | TRBV4-1 | - | TRBD1 | TGCGCCAGCAGCCCCCAGGGGACAGGTTTTTATGGCTACACCTTC | CASSPQGTGFYGYTF
TRBJ1-1 | TRBV7-2 | - | - | TGTGCCAGCAGCTCTCAACGGGGTCTGAACACTGAAGCTTTCTTT | CASSSQRGLNTEAFF
TRBJ2-1 | TRBV5-4 | - | TRBD1 | TGTGCCAGCACAATAACGGGACAGGCTAACAATGAGCAGTTCTTC | CASTITGQANNEQFF
TRBJ1-3 | TRBV11-2 | once | - | TGTGCCAGCAGCTCAGACAGAACCGGAAACACCATATATTTT | CASSSDRTGNTIYF
TRBJ1-2 | TRBV4-1 | few | TRBD1 | TGCGCCAGCAGCCTGATCACCGGGACAGGGGTCGTAGCTAACTATGGCTACACCTTC | CASSLITGTGVVANYGYTF
TRBJ1-1 | TRBV19 | - | - | TGTGCCAGTAGTATTTACAGCGGATTGAACACTGAAGCTTTCTTT | CASSIYSGLNTEAFF
TRBJ2-1 | TRBV29-1 | once | TRBD2 | TGCAGCGTCCTGACTAGCGGAGCATACAATGAGCAGTTCTTC | CSVLTSGAYNEQFF
TRBJ1-4 | TRBV12-3/TRBV12-4 | once | - | TGTGCCAGCAGCCCTAAGAATGAAAAACTGTTTTTT | CASSPKNEKLFF
TRBJ2-4 | TRBV5-5 | - | - | TGTGCCAGCAGGGAACCTCGGGGCAAAAACATTCAGTACTTC | CASREPRGKNIQYF
TRBJ2-7 | TRBV3-1/TRBV3-2 | - | - | TGTGCCAGCATAGCCGTAAACCAGGGAACCTACGAGCAGTACTTC | CASIAVNQGTYEQYF
TRBJ2-5 | TRBV3-1/TRBV3-2 | - | - | TGTGCCAGCAGCGGACCCCTGGGCAGGCGGAGGGGTAAAGCGGAGACCCAGTACTTC | CASSGPLGRRRGKAETQYF
TRBJ2-7 | TRBV5-1 | - | TRBD1 | TGCGCCAGCAGCCCTCTGACAGGGTCTTACGAGCAGTACTTC | CASSPLTGSYEQYF
TRBJ2-3 | TRBV30 | once | - | TGTGCGGAGAGTGACGGCACAGATACGCAGTATTTT | CAESDGTDTQYF
TRBJ2-7 | TRBV29-1 | - | - | TGCAGCGCCGGGTGGGGAGACTACGAGCAGTACTTC | CSAGWGDYEQYF
TRBJ2-2 | TRBV2 | - | TRBD2 | TGTGCCAGCACCAGCGGGGGGGCGAACACCGGGGAGCTGTTTTTT | CASTSGGANTGELFF
TRBJ1-1 | TRBV7-8 | - | - | TGTGCCAGCAGCCCCGTTACGGGGGGCGTGAACACTGAAGCTTTCTTT | CASSPVTGGVNTEAFF
TRBJ1-1 | TRBV23-1 | - | TRBD1 | TGCGCCAGCAGTCAACGTAGTAAACAGGGGGCTCCTGAAGCTTTCTTT | CASSQRSKQGAPEAFF